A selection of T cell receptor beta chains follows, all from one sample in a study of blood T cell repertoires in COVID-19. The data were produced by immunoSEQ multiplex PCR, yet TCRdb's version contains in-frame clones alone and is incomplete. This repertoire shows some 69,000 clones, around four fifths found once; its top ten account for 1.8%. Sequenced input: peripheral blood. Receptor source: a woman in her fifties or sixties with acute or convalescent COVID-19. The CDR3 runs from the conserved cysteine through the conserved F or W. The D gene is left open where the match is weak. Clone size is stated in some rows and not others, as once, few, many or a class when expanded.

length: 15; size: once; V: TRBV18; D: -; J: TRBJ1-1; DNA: TGTGCCAGCTCACCACCAGGGAGGGGAGGCACTGAAGCTTTCTTT; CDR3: CASSPPGRGGTEAFF
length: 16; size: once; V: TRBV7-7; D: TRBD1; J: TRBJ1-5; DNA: TGTGCTAGCAGCCCCAGGCAGGGGGCGCTAGGTCAGCCCCAGCATTTT; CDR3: CASSPRQGALGQPQHF
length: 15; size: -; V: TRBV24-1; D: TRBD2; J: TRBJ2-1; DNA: TGTGCCACCAGTGACCCGGGAGGACCCGGGAGTGAGCAGTTCTTC; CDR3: CATSDPGGPGSEQFF
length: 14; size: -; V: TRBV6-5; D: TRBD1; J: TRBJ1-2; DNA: TGTGCCAGCAGTTTCACGGGACAGGGGAGGGGCTACACCTTC; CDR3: CASSFTGQGRGYTF
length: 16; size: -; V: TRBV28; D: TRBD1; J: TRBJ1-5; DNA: TGTGCCAGCGCCAACTCCCGGACAGGGATTAATCAGCCCCAGCATTTT; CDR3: CASANSRTGINQPQHF
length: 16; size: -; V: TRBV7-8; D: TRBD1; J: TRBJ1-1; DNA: TGTGCCAGCAGCTTAGTTAGAGACAGGGGGAACACTGAAGCTTTCTTT; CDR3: CASSLVRDRGNTEAFF
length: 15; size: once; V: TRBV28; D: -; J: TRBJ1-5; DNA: TGTGCCAGCAGTTGGGGGGGGGTAGATTATCAGCCCCAGCATTTT; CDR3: CASSWGGVDYQPQHF
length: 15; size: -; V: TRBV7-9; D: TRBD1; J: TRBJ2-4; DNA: TGTGCCAGCAGCTTCACAGGGGGCGGCAAAAACATTCAGTACTTC; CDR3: CASSFTGGGKNIQYF
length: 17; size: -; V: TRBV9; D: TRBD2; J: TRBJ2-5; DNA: TGTGCCAGCAGCACGGGACTAGCGGGAGTAGTTCCCGAGACCCAGTACTTC; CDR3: CASSTGLAGVVPETQYF
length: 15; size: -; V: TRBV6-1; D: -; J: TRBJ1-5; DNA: TGTGCCAGCAGTGAAACAGGGATGAGGAATCAGCCCCAGCATTTT; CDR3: CASSETGMRNQPQHF
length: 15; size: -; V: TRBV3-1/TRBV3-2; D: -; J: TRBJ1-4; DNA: TGTGCCAGCAGCCAAGGCGGAGCCCGGGTGGGAAAACTGTTTTTT; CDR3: CASSQGGARVGKLFF
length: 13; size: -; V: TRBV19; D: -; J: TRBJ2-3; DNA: TGTGCCAGTAACCCTAGCGGCACAGATACGCAGTATTTT; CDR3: CASNPSGTDTQYF
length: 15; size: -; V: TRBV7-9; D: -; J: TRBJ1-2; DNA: TGTGCCAGCAACAAAGGGCCTGCCGCTAACTATGGCTACACCTTC; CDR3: CASNKGPAANYGYTF
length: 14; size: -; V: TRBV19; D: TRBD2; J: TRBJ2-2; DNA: TGTGCCAGTAGTATAGCTAGCGGGACCGGGGAGCTGTTTTTT; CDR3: CASSIASGTGELFF
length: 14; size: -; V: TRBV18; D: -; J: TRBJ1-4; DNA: TGTGCCAGCTCACCAACGACAGTTTATGAAAAACTGTTTTTT; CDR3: CASSPTTVYEKLFF
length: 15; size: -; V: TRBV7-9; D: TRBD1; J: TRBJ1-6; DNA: TGTGCCAGCAGCTTAGTAGTACAGGGGAACTCACCCCTCCACTTT; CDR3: CASSLVVQGNSPLHF
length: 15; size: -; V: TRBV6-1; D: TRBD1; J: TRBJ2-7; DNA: TGTGCCAGCAGTGAACAAGGGGGCCGGGTCGACGAGCAGTACTTC; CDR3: CASSEQGGRVDEQYF
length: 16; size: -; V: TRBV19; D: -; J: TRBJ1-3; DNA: TGTGCCAGTAGTGCTCGACGGGGGAGCTCTGGAAACACCATATATTTT; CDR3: CASSARRGSSGNTIYF
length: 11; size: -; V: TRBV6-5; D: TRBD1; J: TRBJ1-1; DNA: TGTGCCACCACAGGGGGCACTGAAGCTTTCTTT; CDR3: CATTGGTEAFF
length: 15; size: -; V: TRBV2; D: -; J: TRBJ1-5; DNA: TGTGCCAGCAGACAAGCAGGGAATAGCAATCAGCCCCAGCATTTT; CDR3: CASRQAGNSNQPQHF
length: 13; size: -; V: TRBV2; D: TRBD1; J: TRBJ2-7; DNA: TGTGCCAGCAGTAGGACAGGGATCGGCGAGCAGTACTTC; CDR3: CASSRTGIGEQYF
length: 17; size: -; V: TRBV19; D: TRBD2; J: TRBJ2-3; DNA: TGTGCCAGTAGTTCCGAGACTAGCGGGAGGGCCGTAGATACGCAGTATTTT; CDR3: CASSSETSGRAVDTQYF
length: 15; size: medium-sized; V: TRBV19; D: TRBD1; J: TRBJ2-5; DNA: TGTGCCAGTAGTTCCGACCGGGACAGACAAGAGACCCAGTACTTC; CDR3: CASSSDRDRQETQYF
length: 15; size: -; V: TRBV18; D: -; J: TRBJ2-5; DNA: TGTGCCAGCTCACCACCGGGCGGGGAAGGAGAAACCCAGTACTTC; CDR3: CASSPPGGEGETQYF
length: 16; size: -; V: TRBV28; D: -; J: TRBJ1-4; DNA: TGTGCCAGCAGTTTATACGGGGGACCAACTAATGAAAAACTGTTTTTT; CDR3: CASSLYGGPTNEKLFF
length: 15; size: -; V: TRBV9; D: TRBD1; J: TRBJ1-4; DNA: TGTGCCAGCAGCGCCGATTACAGGGGTTGGGAAAAACTGTTTTTT; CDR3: CASSADYRGWEKLFF
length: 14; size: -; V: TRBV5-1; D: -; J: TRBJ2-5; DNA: TGCGCCAGCAGTGTGGGTGCGGGAATGGAGACCCAGTACTTC; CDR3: CASSVGAGMETQYF
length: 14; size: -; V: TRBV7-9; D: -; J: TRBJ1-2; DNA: TGTGCCAGCAGCTTAGGACAGGAGTCTATGGGCTACACCTTC; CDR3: CASSLGQESMGYTF
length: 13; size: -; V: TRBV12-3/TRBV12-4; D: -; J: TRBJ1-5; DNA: TGTGCCAGCAGTTTACAGGGCAATCAGCCCCAGCATTTT; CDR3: CASSLQGNQPQHF
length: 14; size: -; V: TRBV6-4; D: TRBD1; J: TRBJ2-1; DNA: TGTGCCCGACGACAGGGGTGGTCTCTAAATGAGCAGTTCTTC; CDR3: CARRQGWSLNEQFF
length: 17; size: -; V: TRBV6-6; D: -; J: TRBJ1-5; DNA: TGTGCCAGCAGTCCCCTCGGCGGAGGGCGGGGCAATCAGCCCCAGCATTTT; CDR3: CASSPLGGGRGNQPQHF
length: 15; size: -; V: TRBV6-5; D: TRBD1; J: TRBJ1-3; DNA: TGTGCCAGCAGTTACCGGACAGGGGTTGGAAACACCATATATTTT; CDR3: CASSYRTGVGNTIYF
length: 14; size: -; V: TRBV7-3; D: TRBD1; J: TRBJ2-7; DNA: TGTGCCAGCAGCTTGGGGACAGGGTCCCACGAGCAGTACTTC; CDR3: CASSLGTGSHEQYF
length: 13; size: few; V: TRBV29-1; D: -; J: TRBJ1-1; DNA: TGCAGCGGTACTGGACACCTGAACACTGAAGCTTTCTTT; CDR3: CSGTGHLNTEAFF
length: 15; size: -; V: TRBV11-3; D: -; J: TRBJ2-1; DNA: TGTGCCAGCAGCTTAGGAGGGGGAAACTACAATGAGCAGTTCTTC; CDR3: CASSLGGGNYNEQFF
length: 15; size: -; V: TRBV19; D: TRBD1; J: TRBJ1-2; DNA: TGTGCCAGTAGTGGGGGCCGACAGGGACTCGGTGGCTACACCTTC; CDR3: CASSGGRQGLGGYTF
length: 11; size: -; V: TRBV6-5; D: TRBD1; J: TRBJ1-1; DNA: TGTGCCAGCATAGGGGGCATTGAAGCTTTCTTT; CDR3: CASIGGIEAFF
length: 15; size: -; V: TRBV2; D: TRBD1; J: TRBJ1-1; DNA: TGTGCCAGCAGTGTATCGGGACAGGGAATCGCTGAAGCTTTCTTT; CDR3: CASSVSGQGIAEAFF
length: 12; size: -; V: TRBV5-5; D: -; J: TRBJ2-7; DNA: TGTGCCAGCAGCTCACAGGAGTACGAGCAGTACTTC; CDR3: CASSSQEYEQYF
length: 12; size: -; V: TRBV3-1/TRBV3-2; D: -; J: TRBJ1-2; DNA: TGTGCCAGCAGCTCATTCAGTTATGGCTACACCTTC; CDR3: CASSSFSYGYTF
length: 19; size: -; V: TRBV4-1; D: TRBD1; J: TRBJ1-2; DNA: TGCGCCAGCAGCCAAAGAGTTAGTCCCTTATTTACAGGGGACTATGGCTACACCTTC; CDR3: CASSQRVSPLFTGDYGYTF
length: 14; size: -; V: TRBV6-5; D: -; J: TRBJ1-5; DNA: TGTGCCAGCAGTTTAATGCAGGGAAATCAGCCCCAGCATTTT; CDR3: CASSLMQGNQPQHF
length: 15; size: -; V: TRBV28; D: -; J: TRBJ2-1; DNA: TGTGCCAGCAACCCGGGGTCGGGGGGCCCTTATGAGCAGTTCTTC; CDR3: CASNPGSGGPYEQFF
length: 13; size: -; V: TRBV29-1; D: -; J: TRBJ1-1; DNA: TGCAGCGTTCGTTCGGGGGTGGACACTGAAGCTTTCTTT; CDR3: CSVRSGVDTEAFF
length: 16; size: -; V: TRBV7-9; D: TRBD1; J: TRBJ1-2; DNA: TGTGCCAGCAGCTCATCTTATGGGGACAGGGTACAGGGCTACACCTTC; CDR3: CASSSSYGDRVQGYTF